Listed below are T cell receptor beta chains from one sample, sequenced in a study of T cell changes during pregnancy in multiple sclerosis. Sequencing used immunoSEQ multiplex PCR; TCRdb keeps in-frame clones, though not all of them. There are tens of thousands of clones in the sample; 89% occur only once, and 0.51% lies in the top ten. Sequenced material: CD4+ T cells from peripheral blood mononuclear cells, taken in the first trimester of pregnancy. Source of these receptors: a female donor with multiple sclerosis, enrolled in a pregnancy study. CDR3s include the opening cysteine and the closing phenylalanine or tryptophan. The D gene is left open where the match is weak.

CDR3aa: CASSVGGQPYEQYF
v_gene: TRBV9
d_gene: TRBD1

CDR3aa: CASRRTKKNYGYTF
v_gene: TRBV27
d_gene: .

CDR3aa: CASSLGQGNEQFF
v_gene: TRBV4-2
d_gene: TRBD1

CDR3aa: CAWSAGLTGETQYF
v_gene: TRBV30
d_gene: .

CDR3aa: CASSVAPLAIDEQFF
v_gene: TRBV9
d_gene: .

CDR3aa: CARWDLAGNTIYF
v_gene: TRBV30
d_gene: .

CDR3aa: CASSQSSYEQYF
v_gene: TRBV14
d_gene: .

CDR3aa: CASRRTSGGGETQYF
v_gene: TRBV2
d_gene: TRBD2

CDR3aa: CASSDKAYYFIDTQYF
v_gene: TRBV2
d_gene: .

CDR3aa: CAWSANRYSGNTIYF
v_gene: TRBV30
d_gene: .

CDR3aa: CASSKGLANTDTQYF
v_gene: TRBV7-2
d_gene: .

CDR3aa: CAGNGWTEAFF
v_gene: TRBV6-1
d_gene: .

CDR3aa: CASSWLAGTDTQYF
v_gene: TRBV25-1
d_gene: TRBD2

CDR3aa: CASSYGSSYNSPLHF
v_gene: TRBV6-5
d_gene: .

CDR3aa: CASSPSRGASTDTQYF
v_gene: TRBV18
d_gene: .

CDR3aa: CAWSVWRTRHPPNTEAFF
v_gene: TRBV30
d_gene: .

CDR3aa: CASSLGTGMEHEQYF
v_gene: TRBV7-6
d_gene: TRBD1

CDR3aa: CAWSVSISGGGEQYF
v_gene: TRBV30
d_gene: TRBD1

CDR3aa: CASSLAGTLEQYF
v_gene: TRBV5-1
d_gene: .

CDR3aa: CASSPRGETQYF
v_gene: TRBV11-2
d_gene: .

CDR3aa: CASSLAGTSGVSF
v_gene: TRBV5-6
d_gene: TRBD2

CDR3aa: CASSAGLAGDLYEQYF
v_gene: TRBV5-4
d_gene: TRBD2

CDR3aa: CASSSGGLTGGLNTEAFF
v_gene: TRBV7-9
d_gene: TRBD1

CDR3aa: CASRLGQGEETQYF
v_gene: TRBV4-2
d_gene: TRBD1

CDR3aa: CSVEETAAPDTQYF
v_gene: TRBV29-1
d_gene: .